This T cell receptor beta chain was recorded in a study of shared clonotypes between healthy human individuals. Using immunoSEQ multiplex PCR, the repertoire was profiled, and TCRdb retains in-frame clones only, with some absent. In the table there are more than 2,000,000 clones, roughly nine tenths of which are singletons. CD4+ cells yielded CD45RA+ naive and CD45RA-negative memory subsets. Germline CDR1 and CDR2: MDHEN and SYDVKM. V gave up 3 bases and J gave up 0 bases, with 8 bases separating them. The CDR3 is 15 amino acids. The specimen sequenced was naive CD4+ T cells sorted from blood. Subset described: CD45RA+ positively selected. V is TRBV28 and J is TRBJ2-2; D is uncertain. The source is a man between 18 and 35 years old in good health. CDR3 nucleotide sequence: TGTGCCAGCAGTTTCGCAGGTTCGAACACCGGGGAGCTGTTTTTT. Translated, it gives CASSFAGSNTGELFF.